One T cell receptor (beta chain) is described in this entry. The data were obtained in a study of blood T cell repertoires in COVID-19. Patients from Seattle were sampled longitudinally, starting during active infection. Germline CDR1 is MNHEY and CDR2 is SVGAGI. V dropped 4 bases and J dropped 8; count of bases not matched to a gene: 13. This CDR3 comprises 16 residues. Only in-frame clones appear in the TCRdb table, and some are missing; sequencing was by immunoSEQ multiplex PCR. The data show about 480,000 clones, around 88% seen once. The material sequenced was peripheral blood. This chain uses TRBV6-5 with TRBJ2-2; TRBD2 aligns across 7 bases. This TCR derives from a woman between 50 and 59 years old with COVID-19, enrolled during active disease. CDR3 bases: TGTGCCAGCAGTTGGGAAGCGGGACGCAAGGGGGGGGAGCTGTTTTTT. Protein: CASSWEAGRKGGELFF.